This T cell receptor (beta chain) derives from a study of PD-1 blockade in classical Hodgkin lymphoma. Here immunoSEQ multiplex PCR was the method, and the copy in TCRdb shows in-frame clones only, minus some. The sample lists roughly 150,000 clones, approximately 81% occurring once. Findings and caveats of the study: By C4D1, CD4+ diversity increased significantly, especially in complete responders.

This clone was observed a few times. Its target is unknown. Relapses following autologous stem cell transplantation were seen in all patients, with brentuximab vedotin exposure varying. Germline CDR1 is PRHDT and CDR2 is FYEKMQ (reference sequence). Trimming removed 8 bases from V and 9 bases from J; junction bases left unmatched: 7. The CDR3 has 13 amino acids. The sequencing here drew on peripheral blood mononuclear cells (PBMCs), taken before the second cycle of nivolumab. This clonotype originated in a human donor with classical Hodgkin lymphoma. The J gene is TRBJ1-6, the V gene TRBV13; the match to TRBD1 covers 7 bases. The CDR3 nucleotides are TGTGCCAGCGGCGGACAGGAGGGTTCACCCCTCCACTTT. Its protein is CASGGQEGSPLHF. The whole variable domain, remainder taken from reference TRBV13 and TRBJ1-6, is AAGVIQSPRHLIKEKRETATLKCYPIPRHDTVYWYQQGPGQDPQFLISFYEKMQSDKGSIPDRFSAQQFSDYHSELNMSSLELGDSALYFCASGGQEGSPLHFGNGTRLTVT.